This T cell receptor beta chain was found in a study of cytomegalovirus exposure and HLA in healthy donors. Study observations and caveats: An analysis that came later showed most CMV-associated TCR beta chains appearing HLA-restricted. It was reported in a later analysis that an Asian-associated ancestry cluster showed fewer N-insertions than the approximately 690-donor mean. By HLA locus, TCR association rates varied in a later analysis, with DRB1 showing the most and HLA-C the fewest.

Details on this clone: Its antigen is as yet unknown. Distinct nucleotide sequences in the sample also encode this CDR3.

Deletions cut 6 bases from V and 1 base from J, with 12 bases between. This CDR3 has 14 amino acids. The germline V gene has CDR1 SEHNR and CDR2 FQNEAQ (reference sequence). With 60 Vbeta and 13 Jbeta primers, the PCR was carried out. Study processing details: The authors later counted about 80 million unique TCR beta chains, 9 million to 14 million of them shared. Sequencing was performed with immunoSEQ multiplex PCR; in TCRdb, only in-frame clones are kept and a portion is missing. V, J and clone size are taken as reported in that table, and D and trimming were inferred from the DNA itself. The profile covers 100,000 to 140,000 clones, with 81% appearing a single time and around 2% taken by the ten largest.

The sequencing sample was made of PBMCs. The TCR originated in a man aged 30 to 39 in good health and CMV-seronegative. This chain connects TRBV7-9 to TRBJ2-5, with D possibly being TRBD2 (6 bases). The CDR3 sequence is CASSFGGVQETQYF. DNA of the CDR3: TGTGCCAGCAGTTTCGGAGGGGTCCAAGAGACCCAGTACTTC.